The clone carrying this T cell receptor beta chain has ten or more counts. The source of the sample is a study of T-cell reconstitution after alpha-beta-depleted transplantation in children. V lost 1 base and J lost 4, with 8 bases in between. The CDR3 covers 13 residues. Unique molecular identifiers were used to barcode this TCRbeta library. One entry per CDR3 protein, called by TCRdb with MiXCR from the PCR reads. This table holds over 150,000 distinct CDR3 sequences, about 7% found once. This chain connects TRBV12-3 or TRBV12-4 to TRBJ2-7; D not certain. The sequencing here drew on PBMCs, taken before TCRalphabeta/CD19-depleted stem cell transplant. This sequence originates from a boy between 2 and 15 years old with acute lymphoblastic leukemia, due to receive a stem cell transplant. CDR3 in amino acids: CASSLVFHYEQYF. The DNA for the CDR3 is TGTGCCAGCAGTTTAGTCTTCCATTACGAGCAGTACTTC.